Listed here is a single T cell receptor beta chain. Its specificity is unknown. Coverage ceases 3 residues before the CDR3 finishes, and the germline J gene fills in the end. The data derive from a study of T cells in women clearing cervical HPV infection. Whole-study results and caveats: Cases and controls were distinguished at AUC approximately 0.81 by richness and V genes.

V trimming: 6 bases; J trimming: 4 bases; junction bases outside the gene matches: 5. CDR1 SNHLY and CDR2 FYNNEI come from the germline V gene. This CDR3 is 14 amino acids long. Profiled with immunoSEQ multiplex PCR; TCRdb holds only in-frame clones, not every one. The specimen's table records about 25,000 clones. Sequencing was carried out using blood buffy coat. This receptor was identified in a woman aged 18-70 years with a cervical HPV16 infection that either progressed to CIN3+ or cleared (not recorded which). The chain uses TRBV2 and TRBJ1-4; 7 bases fit TRBD1. CDR3 DNA (partial): TGTGCCAGCAGATGGGACAGCCTTAATGAAAAA. As protein: CASRWDSLNEK. The whole CDR3 sequence is CASRWDSLNEKLFF.